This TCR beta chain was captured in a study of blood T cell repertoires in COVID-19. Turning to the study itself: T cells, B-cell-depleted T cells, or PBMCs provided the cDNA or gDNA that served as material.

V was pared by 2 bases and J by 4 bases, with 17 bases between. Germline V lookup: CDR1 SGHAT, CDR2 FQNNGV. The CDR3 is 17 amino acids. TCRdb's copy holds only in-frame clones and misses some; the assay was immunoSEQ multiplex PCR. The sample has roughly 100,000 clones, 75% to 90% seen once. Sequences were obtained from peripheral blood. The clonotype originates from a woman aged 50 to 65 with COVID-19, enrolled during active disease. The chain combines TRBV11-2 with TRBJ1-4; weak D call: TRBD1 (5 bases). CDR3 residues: CASSLMSLGRDNEKLFF. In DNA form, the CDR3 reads TGTGCCAGCAGCTTAATGTCCTTGGGCAGGGATAATGAAAAACTGTTTTTT.